Sequencing of this TCR beta chain was carried out in a study of cytomegalovirus exposure and HLA in healthy donors. At the level of the study: Ancestry clustering placed more than 80% of around 400 genotyped donors in the Caucasian-associated cluster. Findings and caveats of the study: There were 160 or so TCR beta chains listed as cytomegalovirus-associated. About 90% or about 30% of the time was how often most TCR beta V segments were productive, according to an earlier analysis.

About this clone: Its antigen is as yet unknown.

PCR involved 60 Vbeta and 13 Jbeta primers. Assay used: immunoSEQ multiplex PCR; TCRdb lists only in-frame clones, some missing. The sample shows about 96,000 clones, approximately 72% of them seen only once. Germline CDR1 SGHAT, CDR2 FQNNGV. Trimming shortened V by 3 bases and J by 1 base, and 12 bases separated the two germline ends. The CDR3 totals 16 residues. This clonotype was sampled from a female donor in good health and CMV-seropositive. V is TRBV11-2 and J is TRBJ2-2; D might be TRBD1 (5 bases). Sequencing used PBMCs. The CDR3 DNA follows: TGTGCCAGCAGCTTTTTGAGACAGTTGAACACCGGGGAGCTGTTTTTT. Translated: CASSFLRQLNTGELFF.